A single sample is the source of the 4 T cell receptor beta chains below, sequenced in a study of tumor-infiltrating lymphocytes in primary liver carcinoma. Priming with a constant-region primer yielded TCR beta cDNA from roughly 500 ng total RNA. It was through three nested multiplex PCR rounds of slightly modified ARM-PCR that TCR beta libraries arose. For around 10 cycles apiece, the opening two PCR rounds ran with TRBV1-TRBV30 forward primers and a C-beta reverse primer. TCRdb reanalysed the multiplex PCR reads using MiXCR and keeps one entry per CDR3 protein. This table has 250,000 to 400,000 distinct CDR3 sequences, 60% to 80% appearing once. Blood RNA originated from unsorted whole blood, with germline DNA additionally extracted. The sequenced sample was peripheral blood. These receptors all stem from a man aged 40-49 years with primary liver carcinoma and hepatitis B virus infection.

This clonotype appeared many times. CDR3 sequence reads: CASSQGTSGRVPDTQYF. In DNA form, the CDR3 reads TGCGCCAGCAGCCAAGGGACTAGCGGGAGAGTCCCAGATACGCAGTATTTT. This chain joins TRBV4-3 and TRBJ2-3; 13 positions match TRBD2. Trimming cost V 1 base and J 4 bases; bases outside gene matches: 5. Germline CDR1 LGHNA, CDR2 YSLEER. The CDR3 totals 17 residues.

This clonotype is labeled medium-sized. CDR3 protein: CASSRDSIATDTQYF. CDR3 in DNA: TGTGCCAGCAGCCGGGACAGTATCGCCACAGATACGCAGTATTTT. This chain connects TRBV11-1 to TRBJ2-3; TRBD1 matches 7 bases. Germline loops: CDR1 SGHAT, CDR2 FQDESV (reference sequence). Trimming cost V 5 bases and J 2 bases; bases outside gene matches: 7. This CDR3 spans 15 amino acids.

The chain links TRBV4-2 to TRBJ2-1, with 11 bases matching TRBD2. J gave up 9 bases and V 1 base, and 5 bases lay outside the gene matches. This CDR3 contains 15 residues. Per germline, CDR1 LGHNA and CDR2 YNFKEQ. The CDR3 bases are TGTGCCAGCAGCCAAGTAGCGGGAGGGCAACGTGAGCAGTTCTTC. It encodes CASSQVAGGQREQFF.

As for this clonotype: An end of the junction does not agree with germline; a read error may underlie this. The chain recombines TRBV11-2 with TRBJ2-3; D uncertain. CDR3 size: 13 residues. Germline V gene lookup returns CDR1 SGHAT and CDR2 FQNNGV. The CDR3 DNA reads TGTGCCAGCAGCTTAGGGCGCACAGATATGCAGTATTTT. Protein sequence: CASSLGRTDMQYF. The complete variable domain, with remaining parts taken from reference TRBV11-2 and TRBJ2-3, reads EAGVAQSPRYKIIEKRQSVAFWCNPISGHATLYWYQQILGQGPKLLIQFQNNGVVDDSQLPKDRFSAERLKGVDSTLKIQPAKLEDSAVYLCASSLGRTDMQYFGPGTRLTVL.